This TCR beta chain was observed in a study of shared clonotypes between healthy human individuals. As for this clone: Its cognate antigen is unknown.

The sorted-subset replicate PCRs were given about 200 ng DNA, which is roughly 30,000 T cell genomes. The data were produced by immunoSEQ multiplex PCR, yet TCRdb's version contains in-frame clones alone and is incomplete. Among around 940,000 clones listed, around 80% were seen once. This CDR3 region has 16 residues. V shed 4 bases and J shed 5 bases, with 21 bases lying between them. From germline, CDR1 is SGHRS and CDR2 YFSETQ. Naive CD4+ cells were CD45RA-selected; the remaining cells were memory. Notes on the study in general: Incomplete sequencing of sorted subsets was indicated by rarefaction despite large depth.

This clonotype originated in a man aged 18 to 35 in good health. This chain connects TRBV5-1 to TRBJ1-1, with D unresolved. Sample: memory CD4+ T cells sorted from blood. Subset given: CD45RA-negative fraction. The CDR3 nucleotides read TGCGCCAGCAGCCCAGGACTCCAGACCTTGACAACTGAAGCTTTCTTT. Protein sequence: CASSPGLQTLTTEAFF.